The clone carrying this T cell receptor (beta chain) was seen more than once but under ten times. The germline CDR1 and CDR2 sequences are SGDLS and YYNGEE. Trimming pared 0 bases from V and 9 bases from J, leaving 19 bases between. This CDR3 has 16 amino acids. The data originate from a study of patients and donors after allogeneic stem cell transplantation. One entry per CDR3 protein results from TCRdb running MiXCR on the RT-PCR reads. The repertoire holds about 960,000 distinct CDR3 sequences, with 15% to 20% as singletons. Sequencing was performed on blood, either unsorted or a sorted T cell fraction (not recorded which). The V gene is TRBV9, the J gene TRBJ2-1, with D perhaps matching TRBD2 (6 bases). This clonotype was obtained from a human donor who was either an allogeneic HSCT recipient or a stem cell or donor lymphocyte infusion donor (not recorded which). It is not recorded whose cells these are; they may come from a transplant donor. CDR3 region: CASSVALSGLPSEQFF. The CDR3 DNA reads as TGTGCCAGCAGCGTAGCGTTGAGCGGGCTCCCGTCTGAGCAGTTCTTC. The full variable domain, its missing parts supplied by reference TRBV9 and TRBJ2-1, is DSGVTQTPKHLITATGQRVTLRCSPRSGDLSVYWYQQSLDQGLQFLIQYYNGEERAKGNILERFSAQQFPDLHSELNLSSLELGDSALYFCASSVALSGLPSEQFFGPGTRLTVL.